This T cell receptor beta chain was captured by sequencing in a study of blood T cell repertoires in COVID-19. Study background: PBMCs, B-cell-depleted T cells, or T cells were the source of the cDNA or gDNA that made up the material.

Trimming removed 6 bases from V and 1 base from J, with 13 bases in between. Germline CDR1 reads SQVTM; CDR2 reads ANQGSEA. This CDR3 comprises 13 residues. Sequencing was performed with immunoSEQ multiplex PCR; in TCRdb, only in-frame clones are kept and a portion is missing. This sample has some 140,000 clones, with 80% to 85% found just once. V is TRBV29-1 and J is TRBJ2-7; TRBD1 is a possible D gene (5 bases). Sequenced: PBMCs or T cells enriched from blood (not recorded which). The TCR sequence derives from a man aged 25-45 years who had recovered from COVID-19. The CDR3: CSVGQGNSYEQYF. The CDR3 bases are TGCAGCGTGGGGCAGGGAAATTCCTACGAGCAGTACTTC.